This passage covers 22 T cell receptor beta chains from one sample sequenced in a study of blood T cell repertoires in COVID-19. Clones were read by immunoSEQ multiplex PCR, and TCRdb kept only the in-frame ones, dropping some. The sample holds 90,000 or so clones, around 90% seen once. The sequenced material came from peripheral blood. Every receptor here comes from a human donor with active COVID-19. The donor label of this sample is uncertain.

The chain is built from TRBV28 and TRBJ2-3, with TRBD1 matching 10 bases. Germline CDR1 and CDR2: MDHEN and SYDVKM. This CDR3 is built from 16 residues. With V trimmed by 5 bases and J by 4 bases, 9 bases remained unmatched. Written as DNA, the CDR3 is TGTGCCAGCAGTCACTGGGACAGGGGTCAGGCAGATACGCAGTATTTT. This codes for CASSHWDRGQADTQYF.

This chain connects TRBV28 to TRBJ2-3; 9 nucleotides align to TRBD2. CDR3 length: 17 residues. Losses at the gene ends were 6 bases for V and 1 base for J; bases not matched to a gene: 11. Germline CDR1 and CDR2: MDHEN and SYDVKM. The CDR3 sequence: CASRQRVAGGGTDTQYF. As DNA, the CDR3 is TGTGCCAGCAGACAACGGGTGGCGGGGGGGGGCACAGATACGCAGTATTTT.

This chain connects TRBV14 to TRBJ1-2; D is undetermined. Trimming took 2 bases from V and 2 from J, leaving 9 bases between them. The CDR3 sequence is 14 residues long. Germline V gene sequence: CDR1 SGHDN, CDR2 FVKESK. CDR3 in DNA: TGTGCCAGCAGCCAATCTGGCAGGAACTATGGCTACACCTTC. It codes for CASSQSGRNYGYTF.

As DNA, the CDR3 is TGTGCCAGCAGCCAGGTGACAGGCCCCCCAAACACTGAAGCTTTCTTT. It encodes CASSQVTGPPNTEAFF. V is TRBV4-2 and J is TRBJ1-1; D is perhaps TRBD1 (6 bases). The V gene lost 3 bases and the J gene lost 2 bases, with 16 bases spanning the gap. This CDR3 is 16 amino acids long. CDR1 is LGHNA and CDR2 is YNFKEQ in the germline V gene.

V usage is TRBV2 and J usage is TRBJ2-1; 8 bases fit TRBD1. From germline, CDR1 is SNHLY and CDR2 FYNNEI. V was clipped by 10 bases and J by 5 bases; unmatched bases: 10. CDR3 size: 14 residues. The CDR3: CATARDRFDNEQFF. The CDR3 DNA reads as TGTGCCACTGCCCGGGACAGGTTCGACAATGAGCAGTTCTTC.

V and J are TRBV19 and TRBJ1-3; possibly TRBD1 for D (6 bases). CDR3 length: 16 residues. Germline V gives CDR1 LNHDA, CDR2 SQIVND (reference sequence). V was cut by 3 bases and J by 2 bases, with 14 bases left in between. CDR3 loop: CASSMGAGRTGNTIYF. The DNA of the CDR3 is TGTGCCAGTAGTATGGGGGCAGGAAGGACTGGAAACACCATATATTTT.

The table lists this clone with a few counts. CDR3: CASSQSWNTEAFF. Here the CDR3 DNA reads TGTGCCAGCAGCCAGTCGTGGAACACTGAAGCTTTCTTT. The V call is TRBV3-1 (or the pseudogene TRBV3-2), the J call TRBJ1-1; D not resolved. The length of the CDR3 is 13 residues. CDR1 LGHDT and CDR2 YNNKEL come from the germline V gene (reference sequence). Trimming removed 3 bases from V and 1 base from J, with 6 bases in between.

The V gene is TRBV19, the J gene TRBJ1-2, with a possible D match to TRBD1 (5 bases). The CDR3 consists of 15 residues. CDR1 LNHDA and CDR2 SQIVND come from the germline V gene (reference sequence). V dropped 7 bases and J dropped 8 bases, with 23 bases sitting between them. The DNA for the CDR3 is TGTGCCAGTAAAATCAACCTCGGGGGGTTCGACGGCTACACCTTC. Its translation: CASKINLGGFDGYTF.

The table lists this clone with a few counts. The chain carries TRBV2 and TRBJ2-2; TRBD1 might be the D (6 bases). This CDR3 contains 14 residues. Looked up from germline, CDR1 is SNHLY and CDR2 is FYNNEI. Between the trimmed V and J ends, which lost 6 bases and 6 bases, there was a span of 14 bases. Here the CDR3 reads CASREQGFSGELFF. CDR3 DNA sequence: TGTGCCAGCAGAGAACAGGGATTCTCCGGGGAGCTGTTTTTT.

V gene TRBV19 combines with J gene TRBJ2-7; 7 bases line up with TRBD1. The CDR3 runs to 13 residues. Germline CDR1 is LNHDA and CDR2 is SQIVND (reference sequence). V lost 4 bases and J lost 4; bases outside the gene matches: 4. The CDR3 sequence: CASSRGGWYEQYF. CDR3 nucleotide sequence: TGTGCCAGTAGTAGAGGGGGCTGGTACGAGCAGTACTTC.

The genes are TRBV6-1 and TRBJ2-5, with 11 nucleotides matching TRBD2. This CDR3 spans 16 amino acids. Germline values: CDR1 MNHNS, CDR2 SASEGT. J gave up 5 bases and V 3 bases, and 8 bases lay outside the gene matches. The CDR3 is CASSDRGSGGAETQYF. DNA for the CDR3: TGTGCCAGCAGTGACCGTGGTAGCGGGGGGGCGGAGACCCAGTACTTC.

The chain is built from TRBV28 and TRBJ2-7; possible D gene TRBD1, 6 bases. Germline V lookup: CDR1 MDHEN, CDR2 SYDVKM. V dropped 7 bases and J dropped 3 bases, with 16 bases sitting between them. This CDR3 has 14 amino acids. This CDR3 is CASTTTGSDYEQYF. The CDR3 nucleotides read TGTGCCAGCACCACTACAGGGTCCGACTACGAGCAGTACTTC.

This chain connects TRBV7-3 to TRBJ2-3; D might be TRBD2 (6 bases). Germline-derived CDR1 and CDR2 are SGHTA and FQGTGA. The V and J ends lost 0 bases and 6 bases respectively, with 10 bases between them. The CDR3 is made up of 14 amino acids. CDR3 protein: CASSLTASVDTQYF. CDR3 sequence (DNA): TGTGCCAGCAGCTTAACGGCTAGCGTCGATACGCAGTATTTT.

The V gene is TRBV19, the J gene TRBJ1-6; D possibly corresponds to TRBD1 (6 bases). Trimming pared 5 bases from V and 6 bases from J, leaving 17 bases between. The CDR3 loop spans 16 amino acids. The germline gives CDR1 LNHDA, CDR2 SQIVND (reference sequence). Here the CDR3 reads CASSPQRGGFNSPLHF. The CDR3, as DNA: TGTGCCAGTAGTCCCCAAAGGGGGGGATTTAATTCACCCCTCCACTTT.

The chain recombines TRBV3-1 (or the pseudogene TRBV3-2) with TRBJ2-7; 10 nucleotides align to TRBD2. The ends lost 2 bases at V and 2 bases at J; junction bases unmatched: 3. This CDR3 region has 15 residues. CDR1 is LGHDT, CDR2 YNNKEL, per germline (reference sequence). The CDR3: CASSQSGGAPYEQYF. Written as DNA, the CDR3 is TGTGCCAGCAGCCAAAGCGGGGGGGCACCCTACGAGCAGTACTTC.

This chain joins TRBV6-6 and TRBJ2-3; D not resolved. The V gene lost 5 bases and the J gene lost 4 bases, with 16 bases spanning the gap. Germline-derived CDR1 and CDR2 are MNHNY and SVGAGI (reference sequence). The CDR3 loop spans 15 amino acids. CDR3 in amino acids: CASSSHDSFPDTQYF. The CDR3 coding sequence is TGTGCCAGCAGTAGCCACGACTCTTTCCCAGATACGCAGTATTTT.

The CDR3 coding sequence is TGTGCCAGCACCCTTAGAGGGCCGGCGGGTTCACCCCTCCACTTT. Residues: CASTLRGPAGSPLHF. The chain employs TRBV27 and TRBJ1-6; D is unresolved. Trimming left V 7 bases short and J 9 bases short, with 19 bases between. CDR3 length equals 15 residues. Germline assignment: CDR1 MNHEY and CDR2 SMNVEV (reference sequence).

This chain uses TRBV29-1 with TRBJ1-1, with 10 bases aligning to TRBD1. Germline V CDR1 and CDR2: SQVTM, ANQGSEA. The trim removed 2 bases at V and 10 bases at J, leaving 16 bases unmatched. This CDR3 is 16 amino acids long. The CDR3 here is CSVEPQGLTGGTGAFF. The CDR3 coding sequence is TGCAGCGTTGAACCCCAAGGTTTGACAGGGGGCACGGGAGCTTTCTTT.

J is TRBJ2-7 and V is TRBV6-5; the match to TRBD2 covers 7 bases. This CDR3 has 15 residues. Per germline, CDR1 MNHEY and CDR2 SVGAGI. V shed 6 bases and J 3 bases; nucleotides not matched to a gene: 11. The DNA of the CDR3 is TGTGCCAGCAGAGCTAGCGGATCCTACTTCTACGAGCAGTACTTC. This translates into CASRASGSYFYEQYF.

The chain employs TRBV4-1 and TRBJ1-3; a weak D match, TRBD1 (6 bases). Per germline, CDR1 MGHRA and CDR2 YSYEKL. CDR3 length equals 17 residues. The germline V and J ends were trimmed by 1 base and 3 bases, with 16 bases remaining between them. CDR3 in DNA: TGCGCCAGCAGCCAAGTCCTACAGGGTCCCCTTGGAAACACCATATATTTT. Protein: CASSQVLQGPLGNTIYF.

The genes are TRBV10-3 and TRBJ2-3; D remains ambiguous. Germline CDR1 and CDR2: ENHRY and SYGVKD. Trimming stripped 7 bases from V and 4 bases from J, with 15 bases between. The CDR3 extends over 14 amino acids. The DNA for the CDR3 is TGTGCCATCACTGCCCACCCCCAGTCAGATACGCAGTATTTT. Its translation: CAITAHPQSDTQYF.

About this clone itself: The junction departs from the called germline gene at one end, perhaps through a read error. The chain employs TRBV3-1 (or the pseudogene TRBV3-2) and TRBJ2-3, with TRBD2 matching over 10 bases. The CDR3 runs to 14 residues. Germline V gene lookup returns CDR1 LGHDT and CDR2 YNNKEL (reference sequence). CDR3 loop: CASSQAGGPGKQYF. The CDR3 DNA follows: TGTGCCAGCAGTCAAGCGGGGGGGCCCGGGAAGCAGTATTTT.